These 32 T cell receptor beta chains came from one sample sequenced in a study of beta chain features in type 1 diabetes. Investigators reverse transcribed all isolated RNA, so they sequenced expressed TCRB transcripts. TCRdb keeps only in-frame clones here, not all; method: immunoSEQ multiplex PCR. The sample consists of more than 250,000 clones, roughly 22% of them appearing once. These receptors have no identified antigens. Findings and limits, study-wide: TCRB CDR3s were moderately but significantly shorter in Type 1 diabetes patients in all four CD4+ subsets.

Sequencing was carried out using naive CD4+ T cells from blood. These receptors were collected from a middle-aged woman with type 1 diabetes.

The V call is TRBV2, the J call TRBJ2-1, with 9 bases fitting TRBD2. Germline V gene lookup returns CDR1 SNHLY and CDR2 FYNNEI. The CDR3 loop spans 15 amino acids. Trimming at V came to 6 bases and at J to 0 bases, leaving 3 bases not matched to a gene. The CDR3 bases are TGTGCCAGCAGACTAGCGGGTGACTCCTACAATGAGCAGTTCTTC. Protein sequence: CASRLAGDSYNEQFF.

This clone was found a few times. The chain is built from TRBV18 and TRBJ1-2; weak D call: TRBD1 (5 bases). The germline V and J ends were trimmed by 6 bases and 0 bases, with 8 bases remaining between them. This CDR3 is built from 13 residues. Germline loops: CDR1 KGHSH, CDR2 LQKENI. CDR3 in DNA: TGTGCCAGCTCGGGGGGATCTAACTATGGCTACACCTTC. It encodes CASSGGSNYGYTF.

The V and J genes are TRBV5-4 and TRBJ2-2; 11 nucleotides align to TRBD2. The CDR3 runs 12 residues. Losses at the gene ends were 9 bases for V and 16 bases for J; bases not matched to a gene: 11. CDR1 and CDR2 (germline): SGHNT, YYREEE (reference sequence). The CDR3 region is CATQGSGGVPFF. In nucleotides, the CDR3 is TGTGCCACGCAGGGTAGCGGGGGGGTGCCGTTTTTT.

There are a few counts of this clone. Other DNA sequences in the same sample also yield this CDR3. The CDR3 coding sequence is TGCAGCGTTTCAGGACAGATGAACACTGAAGCTTTCTTT. Encoded protein: CSVSGQMNTEAFF. The chain carries TRBV29-1 and TRBJ1-1; a weak D match, TRBD1 (6 bases). The CDR3 covers 13 residues. CDR1 and CDR2 from the germline V gene are SQVTM and ANQGSEA. Trimming removed 5 bases from V and 0 bases from J, with 10 bases in between.

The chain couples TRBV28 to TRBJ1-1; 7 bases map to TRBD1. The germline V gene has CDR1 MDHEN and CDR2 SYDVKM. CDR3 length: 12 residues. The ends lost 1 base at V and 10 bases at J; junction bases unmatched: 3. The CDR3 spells CASSLLQGRAFF. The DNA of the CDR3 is TGTGCCAGCAGTTTATTACAGGGGCGAGCTTTCTTT.

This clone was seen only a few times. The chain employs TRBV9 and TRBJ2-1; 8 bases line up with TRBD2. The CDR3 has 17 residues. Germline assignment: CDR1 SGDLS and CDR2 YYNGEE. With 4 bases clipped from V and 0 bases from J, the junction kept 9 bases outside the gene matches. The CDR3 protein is CASSSQGRGGSYNEQFF. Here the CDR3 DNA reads TGTGCCAGCAGCTCCCAGGGACGGGGGGGCTCCTACAATGAGCAGTTCTTC. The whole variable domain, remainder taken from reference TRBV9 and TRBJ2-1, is DSGVTQTPKHLITATGQRVTLRCSPRSGDLSVYWYQQSLDQGLQFLIQYYNGEERAKGNILERFSAQQFPDLHSELNLSSLELGDSALYFCASSSQGRGGSYNEQFFGPGTRLTVL.

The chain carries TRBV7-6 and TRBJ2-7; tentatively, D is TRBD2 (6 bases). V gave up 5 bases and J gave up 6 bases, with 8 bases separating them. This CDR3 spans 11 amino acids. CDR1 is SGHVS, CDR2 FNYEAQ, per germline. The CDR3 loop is CASSPGGEQYF. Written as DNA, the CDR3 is TGTGCCAGCAGCCCCGGGGGCGAGCAGTACTTC.

CDR3 nucleotides: TGTGCCAGCAGCGTAGATAGTATTACTGAGCAGTTCTTC. Protein product: CASSVDSITEQFF. The chain employs TRBV9 and TRBJ2-1; the D is unclear. The CDR3 sequence is 13 residues long. V was pared by 0 bases and J by 9 bases, with 10 bases between. CDR1 is SGDLS, CDR2 YYNGEE, per germline.

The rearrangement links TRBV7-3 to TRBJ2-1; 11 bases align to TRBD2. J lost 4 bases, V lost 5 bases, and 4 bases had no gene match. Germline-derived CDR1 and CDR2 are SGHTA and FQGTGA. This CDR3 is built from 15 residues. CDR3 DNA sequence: TGTGCCAGCAGCCCCGGGACTAGCGGTTACAATGAGCAGTTCTTC. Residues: CASSPGTSGYNEQFF.

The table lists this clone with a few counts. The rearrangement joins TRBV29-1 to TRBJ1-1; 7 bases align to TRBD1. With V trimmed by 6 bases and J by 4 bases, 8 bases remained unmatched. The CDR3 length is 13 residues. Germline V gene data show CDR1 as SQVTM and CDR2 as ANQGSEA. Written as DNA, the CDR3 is TGCAGCGTCAACAGGGGTTGGACCACTGAAGCTTTCTTT. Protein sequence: CSVNRGWTTEAFF.

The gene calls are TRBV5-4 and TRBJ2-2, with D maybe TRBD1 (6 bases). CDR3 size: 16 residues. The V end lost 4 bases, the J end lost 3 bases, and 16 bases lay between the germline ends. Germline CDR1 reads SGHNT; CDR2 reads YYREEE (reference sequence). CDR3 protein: CASSRPRDTDTGELFF. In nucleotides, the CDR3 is TGTGCCAGCAGCCGTCCACGGGACACAGACACCGGGGAGCTGTTTTTT.

CDR3 residues: CSVFSGTGLREQYF. The DNA of the CDR3 is TGCAGCGTCTTCTCCGGGACAGGCCTTCGCGAGCAGTACTTC. The chain employs TRBV29-1 and TRBJ2-7; 8 nucleotides agree with TRBD1. The germline V gene encodes CDR1 SQVTM and CDR2 ANQGSEA. CDR3 length: 14 residues. V trimming: 6 bases; J trimming: 6 bases; junction bases outside the gene matches: 13.

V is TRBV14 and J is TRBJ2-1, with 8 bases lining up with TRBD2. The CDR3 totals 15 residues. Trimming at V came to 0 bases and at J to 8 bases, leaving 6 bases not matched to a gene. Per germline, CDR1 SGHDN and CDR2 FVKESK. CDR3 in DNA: TGTGCCAGCAGCCAAGAGACGGGAGGGCCCCATGAGCAGTTCTTC. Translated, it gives CASSQETGGPHEQFF. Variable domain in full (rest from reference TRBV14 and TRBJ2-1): EAGVTQFPSHSVIEKGQTVTLRCDPISGHDNLYWYRRVMGKEIKFLLHFVKESKQDESGMPNNRFLAERTGGTYSTLKVQPAELEDSGVYFCASSQETGGPHEQFFGPGTRLTVL.

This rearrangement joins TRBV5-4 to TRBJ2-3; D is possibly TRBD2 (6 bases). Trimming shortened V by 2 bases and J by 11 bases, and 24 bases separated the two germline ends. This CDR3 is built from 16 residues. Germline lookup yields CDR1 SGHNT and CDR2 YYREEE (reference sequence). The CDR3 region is CASSFGGTRPSVGQYF. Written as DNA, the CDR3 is TGTGCCAGCAGCTTCGGAGGGACCAGACCATCCGTGGGGCAGTATTTT.

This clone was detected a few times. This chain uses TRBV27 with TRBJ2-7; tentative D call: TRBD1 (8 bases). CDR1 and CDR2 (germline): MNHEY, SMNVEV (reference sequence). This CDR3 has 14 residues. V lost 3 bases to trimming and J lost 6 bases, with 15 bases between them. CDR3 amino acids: CASSFLTGEGEQYF. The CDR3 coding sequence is TGTGCCAGCAGTTTTTTGACAGGGGAGGGCGAGCAGTACTTC.

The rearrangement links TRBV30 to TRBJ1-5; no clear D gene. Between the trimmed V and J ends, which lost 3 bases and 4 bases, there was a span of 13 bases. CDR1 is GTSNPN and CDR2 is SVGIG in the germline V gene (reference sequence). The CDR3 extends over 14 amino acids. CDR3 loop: CAWRSGGGNQPQHF. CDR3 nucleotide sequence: TGTGCCTGGAGGTCGGGTGGAGGGAATCAGCCCCAGCATTTT.

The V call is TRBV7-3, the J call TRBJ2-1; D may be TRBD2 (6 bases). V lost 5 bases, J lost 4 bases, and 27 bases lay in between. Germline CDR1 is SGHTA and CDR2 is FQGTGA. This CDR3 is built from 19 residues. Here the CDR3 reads CASSPLGRRAAGRYNEQFF. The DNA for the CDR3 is TGTGCCAGCAGCCCTCTTGGCAGGAGGGCCGCGGGAAGATACAATGAGCAGTTCTTC.

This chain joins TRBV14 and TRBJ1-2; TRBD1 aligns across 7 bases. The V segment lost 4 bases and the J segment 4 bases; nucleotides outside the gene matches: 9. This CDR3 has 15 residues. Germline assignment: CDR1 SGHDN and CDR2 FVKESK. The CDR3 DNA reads TGTGCCAGCAGCCTACAGGGGCGTCCCCTCTATGGCTACACCTTC. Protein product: CASSLQGRPLYGYTF.

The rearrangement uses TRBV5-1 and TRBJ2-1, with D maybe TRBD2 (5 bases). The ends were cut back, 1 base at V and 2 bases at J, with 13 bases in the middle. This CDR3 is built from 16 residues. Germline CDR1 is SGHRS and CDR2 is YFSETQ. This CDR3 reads CASSLSTGSTYNEQFF. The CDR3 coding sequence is TGCGCCAGCAGCTTGTCAACGGGGTCCACCTACAATGAGCAGTTCTTC.

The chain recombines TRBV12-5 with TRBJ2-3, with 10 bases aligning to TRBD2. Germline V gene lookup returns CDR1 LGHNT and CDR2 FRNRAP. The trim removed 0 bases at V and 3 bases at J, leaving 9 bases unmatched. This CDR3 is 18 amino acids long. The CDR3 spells CASGLVQLAGAATDTQYF. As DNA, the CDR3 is TGTGCTAGTGGTTTGGTTCAGCTAGCGGGAGCTGCTACAGATACGCAGTATTTT.

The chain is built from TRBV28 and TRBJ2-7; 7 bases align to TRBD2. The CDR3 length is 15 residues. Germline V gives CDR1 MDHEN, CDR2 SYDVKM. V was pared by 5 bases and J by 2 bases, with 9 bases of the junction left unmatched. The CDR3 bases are TGTGCCAGCAGTGGAAAAGCGGGAACCGCCTACGAGCAGTACTTC. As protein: CASSGKAGTAYEQYF.

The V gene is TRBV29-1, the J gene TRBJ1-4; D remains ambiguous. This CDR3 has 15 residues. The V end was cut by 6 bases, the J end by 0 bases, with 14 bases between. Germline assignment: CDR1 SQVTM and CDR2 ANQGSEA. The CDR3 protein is CSVRSTAATNEKLFF. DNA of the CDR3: TGCAGCGTCCGGTCGACGGCGGCAACTAATGAAAAACTGTTTTTT.

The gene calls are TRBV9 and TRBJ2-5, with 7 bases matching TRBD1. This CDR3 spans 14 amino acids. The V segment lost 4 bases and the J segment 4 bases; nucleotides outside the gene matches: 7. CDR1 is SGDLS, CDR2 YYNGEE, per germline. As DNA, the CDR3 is TGTGCCAGCAGCACCCGACAGGGATCAGAGACCCAGTACTTC. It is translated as CASSTRQGSETQYF.

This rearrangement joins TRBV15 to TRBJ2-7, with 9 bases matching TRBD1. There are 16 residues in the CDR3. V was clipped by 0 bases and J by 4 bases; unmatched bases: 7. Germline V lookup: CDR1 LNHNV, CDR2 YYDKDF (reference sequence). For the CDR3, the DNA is TGTGCCACCAGCAGAGATGCAGCAGGACAGGGGTACGAGCAGTACTTC. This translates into CATSRDAAGQGYEQYF.

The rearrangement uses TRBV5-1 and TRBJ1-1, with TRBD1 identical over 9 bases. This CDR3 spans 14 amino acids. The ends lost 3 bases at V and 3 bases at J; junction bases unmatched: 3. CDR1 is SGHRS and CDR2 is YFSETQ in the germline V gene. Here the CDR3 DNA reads TGCGCCAGCAGCTCCAGACAGGGGGACACTGAAGCTTTCTTT. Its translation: CASSSRQGDTEAFF.

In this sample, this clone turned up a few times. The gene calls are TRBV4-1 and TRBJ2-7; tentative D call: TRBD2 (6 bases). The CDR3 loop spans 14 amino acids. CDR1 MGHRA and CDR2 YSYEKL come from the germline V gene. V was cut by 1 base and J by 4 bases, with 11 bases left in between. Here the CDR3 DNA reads TGCGCCAGCAGCCAAGGGGAGGTACTATACGAGCAGTACTTC. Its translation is CASSQGEVLYEQYF.

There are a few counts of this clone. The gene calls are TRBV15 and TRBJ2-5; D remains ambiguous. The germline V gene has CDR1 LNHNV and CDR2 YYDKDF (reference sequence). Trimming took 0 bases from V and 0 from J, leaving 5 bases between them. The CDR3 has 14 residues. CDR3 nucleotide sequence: TGTGCCACCAGCAGAGATCATCACCAAGAGACCCAGTACTTC. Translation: CATSRDHHQETQYF.

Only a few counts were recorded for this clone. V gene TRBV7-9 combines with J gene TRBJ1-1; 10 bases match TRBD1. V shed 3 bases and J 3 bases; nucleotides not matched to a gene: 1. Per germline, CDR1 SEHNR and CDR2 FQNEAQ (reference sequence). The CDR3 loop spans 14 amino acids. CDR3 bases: TGTGCCAGCAGCTTTGGGACAGGGGACACTGAAGCTTTCTTT. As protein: CASSFGTGDTEAFF.

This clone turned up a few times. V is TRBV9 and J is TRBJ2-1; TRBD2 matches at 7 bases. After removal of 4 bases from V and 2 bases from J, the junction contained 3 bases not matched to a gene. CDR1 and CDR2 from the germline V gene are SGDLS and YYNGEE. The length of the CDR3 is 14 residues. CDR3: CASSSGTTYNEQFF. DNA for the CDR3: TGTGCCAGCAGCTCCGGGACTACCTACAATGAGCAGTTCTTC.

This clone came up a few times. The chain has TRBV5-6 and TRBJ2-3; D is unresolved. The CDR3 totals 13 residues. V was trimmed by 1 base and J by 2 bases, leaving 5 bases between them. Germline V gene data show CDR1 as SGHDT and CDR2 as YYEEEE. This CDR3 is CASSLQFTDTQYF. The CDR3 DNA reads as TGTGCCAGCAGCTTGCAGTTCACAGATACGCAGTATTTT.

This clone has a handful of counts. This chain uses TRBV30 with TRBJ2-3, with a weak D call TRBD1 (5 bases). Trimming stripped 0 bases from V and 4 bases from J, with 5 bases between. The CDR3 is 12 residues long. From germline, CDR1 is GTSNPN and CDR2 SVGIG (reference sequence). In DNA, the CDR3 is TGTGCCTGGAGTGTAGGGGCAGATACGCAGTATTTT. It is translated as CAWSVGADTQYF.

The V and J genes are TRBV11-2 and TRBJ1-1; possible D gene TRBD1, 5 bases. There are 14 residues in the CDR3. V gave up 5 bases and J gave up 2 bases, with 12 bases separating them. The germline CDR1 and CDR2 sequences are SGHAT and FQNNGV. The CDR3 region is CASSPGLRNTEAFF. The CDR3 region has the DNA TGTGCCAGCAGCCCGGGACTCCGAAACACTGAAGCTTTCTTT.